This T cell receptor beta chain was sequenced in a study of CD8 T cells in Susac syndrome. The TEMRA cells underwent FACS enrichment, while the CD8+ and CD4+ T cells underwent negative isolation. J gave up 6 bases and V 6 bases, and 7 bases lay outside the gene matches. Germline lookup yields CDR1 ENHRY and CDR2 SYGVKD. The CDR3 has 15 amino acids. Random hexamers served to reverse transcribe roughly 0.5 to 1 ug RNA. TCRdb re-derived calls from the immunoSEQ multiplex PCR reads in MiXCR, one entry per CDR3 protein. The table records roughly 220,000 distinct CDR3 sequences, approximately 94% of them present only once.

Specimen: CD4+ T cells from PBMCs. This TCR was recovered from a human donor with Susac syndrome. The chain employs TRBV10-3 and TRBJ2-1, with 11 bases matching TRBD2. The CDR3 loop is CAISKLAGEINEQFF. CDR3 DNA: TGTGCCATCAGCAAACTAGCGGGGGAAATCAATGAGCAGTTCTTC.